The rows below give T cell receptor beta chains drawn from one sample of a study of T cell responses to AZD1222 COVID-19 vaccine. Some clones are missing from TCRdb's copy, which holds only in-frame ones; the method was immunoSEQ multiplex PCR. Altogether about 110,000 clones are present, 90% being singletons, with the ten largest covering approximately 4.7%. Sample: peripheral blood, taken on day 0 of AZD1222 vaccination. These receptors all come from an adult in good health. Both conserved end residues are part of each CDR3. D genes are given only for firm matches. Size tells how often a clone was seen (once, few, many) or the class of an expanded clone, and some rows leave it out.

V,size,D,J,CDR3,DNA
TRBV7-3,few,NA,TRBJ2-5,CASSLGGSVAETQYF,TGTGCCAGCAGCTTAGGGGGGTCGGTAGCAGAGACCCAGTACTTC
TRBV20-1,NA,NA,TRBJ1-2,CSARQGYGYTF,TGCAGTGCTAGACAGGGTTATGGCTACACCTTC
TRBV19,NA,NA,TRBJ2-7,CASSIADTAYEQYF,TGTGCCAGTAGTATAGCCGACACTGCCTACGAGCAGTACTTC
TRBV3-1/TRBV3-2,NA,NA,TRBJ1-1,CASKTLNTEAFF,TGTGCCAGCAAAACCTTGAACACTGAAGCTTTCTTT
TRBV15,NA,TRBD2,TRBJ2-7,CATSRDTSGYEQYF,TGTGCCACCAGCAGAGATACTAGCGGCTACGAGCAGTACTTC
TRBV6-5,NA,NA,TRBJ2-7,CASSPHREFGQYF,TGTGCCAGCAGTCCACACAGGGAATTCGGGCAGTACTTC
TRBV5-1,NA,NA,TRBJ1-5,CASSLGGVKNQPQHF,TGCGCCAGCAGCTTGGGCGGAGTCAAAAATCAGCCCCAGCATTTT
TRBV12-3/TRBV12-4,NA,TRBD2,TRBJ2-1,CAGRSGISNEQFF,TGTGCCGGGCGCAGCGGGATATCAAATGAGCAGTTCTTC
TRBV27,NA,TRBD2,TRBJ2-1,CASSLRAGGIGKTSYNEQFF,TGTGCCAGCAGTTTACGAGCGGGAGGAATTGGGAAAACCTCCTACAATGAGCAGTTCTTC
TRBV5-7,NA,NA,TRBJ2-7,CASSLGGFRYEQYF,TGTGCCAGCAGCTTAGGGGGGTTTAGGTACGAGCAGTACTTC
TRBV29-1,NA,NA,TRBJ1-2,CSAADGANYGYTF,TGCAGCGCCGCGGACGGGGCTAACTATGGCTACACCTTC
TRBV10-3,NA,NA,TRBJ2-7,CAISARAGLYEQYF,TGTGCCATCAGTGCTAGGGCGGGGTTATACGAGCAGTACTTC
TRBV29-1,NA,TRBD1,TRBJ2-1,CSVGRTGGEDEQFF,TGCAGCGTTGGACGGACAGGGGGTGAAGATGAGCAGTTCTTC
TRBV12-5,NA,NA,TRBJ2-1,CASGPPGPSNEQFF,TGTGCTAGTGGTCCCCCAGGCCCCTCCAATGAGCAGTTCTTC
TRBV7-3,NA,NA,TRBJ2-3,CASTLNRTGGYQTRDTQYF,TGTGCCAGCACCTTAAATAGGACGGGGGGCTACCAAACGAGAGATACGCAGTATTTT
TRBV7-3,NA,NA,TRBJ1-1,CASSYSGTETEAFF,TGTGCCAGCAGCTACTCCGGGACGGAAACTGAAGCTTTCTTT
TRBV3-1/TRBV3-2,NA,NA,TRBJ2-3,CASKKTGFYTQYF,TGTGCCAGCAAGAAGACGGGGTTCTATACGCAGTATTTT